Below, 23 T cell receptor beta chains from the same sample are listed, as sequenced in a study of monozygotic twins with inflammatory bowel disease. For each CDR3 protein, TCRdb gives one entry from its re-call of the 5' RACE reads, without DNA. Its table records around 200,000 distinct CDR3 sequences. The specimen sequenced was blood. The origin of the receptors is a human donor with ulcerative colitis or Crohn's disease, or a healthy co-twin of an affected twin (not recorded which).

The rearrangement links TRBV5-1 to TRBJ2-1; TCRdb outputs TRBD2, but without DNA this stays unchecked. The V gene's germline CDR1 is SGHRS and CDR2 YFSETQ. The CDR3 loop spans 14 amino acids. CDR3 region: CASRTSGKYNEQFF.

V usage is TRBV6-5 and J usage is TRBJ2-1; TCRdb's D call of TRBD2 is untestable without DNA. CDR3 length: 16 residues. Germline V gene data show CDR1 as MNHEY and CDR2 as SVGAGI. CDR3 amino acids: CASSYSTAGGYNEQFF.

The gene calls are TRBV2 and TRBJ2-7; TCRdb returns TRBD1, unconfirmable since there is no DNA. Germline V gives CDR1 SNHLY, CDR2 FYNNEI. The CDR3 runs to 12 residues. The CDR3: CASNYAGGSRYF.

The chain is built from TRBV7-2 and TRBJ1-5; TCRdb proposes TRBD1, but this gene call is untestable without DNA. Germline values: CDR1 SGHTA, CDR2 FQGNSA. This CDR3 is 14 amino acids long. Here the CDR3 reads CASSRDRDWQPQHF.

The chain has TRBV5-5 and TRBJ1-1; TCRdb names TRBD1, which stays unverified in the absence of DNA. This CDR3 has 16 residues. Germline-derived CDR1 and CDR2 are SGHKS and YYEKEE (reference sequence). The CDR3 sequence is CASSPRGGSMNTEAFF. Full variable domain (missing parts from reference TRBV5-5 and TRBJ1-1): DAGVTQSPTHLIKTRGQQVTLRCSPISGHKSVSWYQQVLGQGPQFIFQYYEKEERGRGNFPDRFSARQFPNYSSELNVNALLLGDSALYLCASSPRGGSMNTEAFFGQGTRLTVV.

The chain recombines TRBV19 with TRBJ2-4; TCRdb proposes TRBD2, but this gene call is untestable without DNA. CDR3 length: 17 amino acids. Germline lookup yields CDR1 LNHDA and CDR2 SQIVND (reference sequence). This CDR3 reads CASSSREGLLAKNIQYF.

The chain couples TRBV4-1 to TRBJ2-4. The length of the CDR3 is 15 residues. Germline CDR1 reads MGHRA; CDR2 reads YSYEKL. The CDR3: CASSQVRTEKNIQYF.

The chain uses TRBV11-2 and TRBJ2-6; TCRdb's assignment of TRBD2 cannot be checked, as there is no DNA. In germline, CDR1 is SGHAT, CDR2 FQNNGV. The CDR3 has 18 amino acids. CDR3 sequence: CASSLGLSYDLGANVLTF. Together with reference TRBV11-2 and TRBJ2-6, the CDR3 gives the full variable domain: EAGVAQSPRYKIIEKRQSVAFWCNPISGHATLYWYQQILGQGPKLLIQFQNNGVVDDSQLPKDRFSAERLKGVDSTLKIQPAKLEDSAVYLCASSLGLSYDLGANVLTFGAGSRLTVL.

The rearrangement joins TRBV5-1 to TRBJ1-1; TCRdb gives TRBD1 as the D gene, but with no DNA this cannot be confirmed. CDR3 size: 15 residues. Germline V lookup: CDR1 SGHRS, CDR2 YFSETQ. The CDR3 region is CASSSQVGQNTEAFF.

This chain links TRBV18 with TRBJ2-2; no DNA is available, so the TRBD1 call from TCRdb remains unchecked. The germline V gene encodes CDR1 KGHSH and CDR2 LQKENI. This CDR3 has 15 amino acids. CDR3 residues: CASSHGQGSTGELFF.

The chain carries TRBV5-1 and TRBJ2-2. This CDR3 has 15 amino acids. Germline CDR1 is SGHRS and CDR2 is YFSETQ. CDR3 sequence reads: CASSSDTERAGELFF.

This chain connects TRBV20-1 to TRBJ1-1; there is no DNA to check the TCRdb D call of TRBD1. Germline lookup yields CDR1 DFQATT and CDR2 SNEGSKA (reference sequence). This CDR3 is built from 16 residues. CDR3 amino acids: CSARDVGGNVNTEAFF.

The chain joins TRBV3-1 to TRBJ2-2; lacking DNA, the TRBD2 call made by TCRdb goes unchecked. The CDR3 is 16 residues long. The germline V gene encodes CDR1 LGHDT and CDR2 YNNKEL (reference sequence). The chain's CDR3 is CASRPSGGGNTGELFF.

The V and J genes are TRBV5-1 and TRBJ2-3; TCRdb selects TRBD2, and the lack of DNA leaves this call unchecked. Germline V CDR1 and CDR2: SGHRS, YFSETQ. There are 15 residues in the CDR3. The CDR3 here is CASSSRAQPPDTQYF.

The gene calls are TRBV20-1 and TRBJ1-5. CDR3 size: 16 residues. Germline lookup yields CDR1 DFQATT and CDR2 SNEGSKA (reference sequence). CDR3: CSARVVGGARNQPQHF.

The chain recombines TRBV7-9 with TRBJ1-1; TCRdb's assignment of TRBD1 cannot be checked, as there is no DNA. This CDR3 comprises 17 residues. The germline CDR1 and CDR2 sequences are SEHNR and FQNEAQ (reference sequence). CDR3 protein: CASSLVPGQGIDTEAFF. The whole variable domain, remainder taken from reference TRBV7-9 and TRBJ1-1, is DTGVSQNPRHKITKRGQNVTFRCDPISEHNRLYWYRQTLGQGPEFLTYFQNEAQLEKSRLLSDRFSAERPKGSFSTLEIQRTEQGDSAMYLCASSLVPGQGIDTEAFFGQGTRLTVV.

V usage is TRBV19 and J usage is TRBJ1-2; there is no DNA to check the TCRdb D call of TRBD1. Germline lookup yields CDR1 LNHDA and CDR2 SQIVND (reference sequence). The CDR3 consists of 19 residues. The CDR3 protein is CASTGVRTTPKRRNYGYTF.

This chain uses TRBV5-1 with TRBJ2-1; TCRdb outputs TRBD2, but without DNA this stays unchecked. Germline V CDR1 and CDR2: SGHRS, YFSETQ. The CDR3 sequence is 16 residues long. The CDR3 loop reads CASSLAPGGNDNEQFF.

This chain uses TRBV20-1 with TRBJ1-1. CDR1 and CDR2 from the germline V gene are DFQATT and SNEGSKA (reference sequence). This CDR3 region has 14 residues. The chain's CDR3 is CSASPRRGYTEAFF.

The chain employs TRBV5-1 and TRBJ2-3; with no DNA, the TCRdb D assignment of TRBD1 cannot be verified. This CDR3 spans 14 amino acids. The V gene's germline CDR1 is SGHRS and CDR2 YFSETQ. CDR3 amino acids: CASSPGQLTDTQYF.

The chain joins TRBV5-6 to TRBJ2-7. The CDR3 runs to 12 residues. Germline-derived CDR1 and CDR2 are SGHDT and YYEEEE. The CDR3 sequence is CASSLGYYEQYF.

V is TRBV6-5 and J is TRBJ2-1; TCRdb calls TRBD1, which cannot be checked without DNA. The CDR3 extends over 13 amino acids. Germline V gene lookup returns CDR1 MNHEY and CDR2 SVGAGI. CDR3 sequence: CASSYGQANEQFF.

This rearrangement joins TRBV6-1 to TRBJ2-3; TCRdb indicates TRBD1, and absent DNA this call remains unverified. This CDR3 is 14 amino acids long. Germline CDR1 is MNHNS and CDR2 is SASEGT. The CDR3 sequence: CATGDRGSTDTQYF.